This TCR beta chain was sequenced for a study of molecular identifiers for immune sequencing clone quantification. Overall study results and limits: Identical TCR molecules sharing a barcode could underestimate highly expanded clone sizes.

Germline V gives CDR1 SGHRS, CDR2 YFSETQ. The V and J ends lost 5 bases and 5 bases respectively, with 22 bases between them. The CDR3 is 16 amino acids. This clonotype was seen at least ten times. The target antigen is unknown. In TCRdb, the PCR reads were re-called with MiXCR into one record per CDR3 protein. The repertoire holds 50,000 to 65,000 distinct CDR3 sequences, with around 27% as singletons. The J gene is TRBJ2-5, the V gene TRBV5-1, with a weak D call TRBD1 (5 bases). The source is a human donor in good health. Some libraries in this study had Jurkat cell RNA spiked in. Specimen: naive CD8+ T cells from blood, with Jurkat cell RNA spiked in. Subset specified: FACS-sorted CD8+CD4-CCR7+CD45RA+ naive T cells. The CDR3 DNA reads as TGCGCCAGCAGTGAAAGCTACGCCAGGGTAGGCGAGACCCAGTACTTC. It specifies CASSESYARVGETQYF.